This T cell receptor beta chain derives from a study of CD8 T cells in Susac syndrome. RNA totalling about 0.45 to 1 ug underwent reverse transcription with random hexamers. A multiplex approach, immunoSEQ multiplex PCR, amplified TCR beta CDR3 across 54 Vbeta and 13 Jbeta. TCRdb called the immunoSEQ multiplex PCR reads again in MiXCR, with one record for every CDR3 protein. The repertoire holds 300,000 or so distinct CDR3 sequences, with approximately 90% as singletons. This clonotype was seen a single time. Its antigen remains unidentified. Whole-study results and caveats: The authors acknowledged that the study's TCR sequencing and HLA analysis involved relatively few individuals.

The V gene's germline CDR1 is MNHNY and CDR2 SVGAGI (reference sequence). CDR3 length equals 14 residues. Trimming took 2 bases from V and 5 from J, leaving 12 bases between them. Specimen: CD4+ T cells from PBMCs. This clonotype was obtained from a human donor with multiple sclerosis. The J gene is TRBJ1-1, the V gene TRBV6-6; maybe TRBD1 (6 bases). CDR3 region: CASSYVQGWTEAFF. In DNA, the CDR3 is TGTGCCAGCAGTTACGTACAGGGTTGGACTGAAGCTTTCTTT.